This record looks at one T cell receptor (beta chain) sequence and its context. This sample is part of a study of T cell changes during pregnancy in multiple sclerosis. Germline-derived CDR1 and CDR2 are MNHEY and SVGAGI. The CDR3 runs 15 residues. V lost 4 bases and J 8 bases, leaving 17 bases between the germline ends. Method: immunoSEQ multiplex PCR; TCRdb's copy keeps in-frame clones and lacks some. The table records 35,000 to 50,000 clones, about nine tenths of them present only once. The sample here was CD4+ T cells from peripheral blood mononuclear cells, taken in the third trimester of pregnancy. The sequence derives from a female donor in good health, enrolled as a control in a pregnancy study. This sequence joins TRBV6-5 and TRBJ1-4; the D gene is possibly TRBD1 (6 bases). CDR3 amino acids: CASSFRDTRGEKLFF. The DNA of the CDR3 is TGTGCCAGCAGTTTCCGGGACACGCGTGGGGAAAAACTGTTTTTT.